The entry below gives a single T cell receptor beta chain sequence along with its context. These data belong to a study of blood T cell repertoires in COVID-19. About the study: From the United States, Italy and Spain came samples of acute and convalescent COVID-19. From T cells, B-cell-depleted T cells, or PBMCs came the material, which was cDNA or gDNA.

V shed 4 bases and J 2 bases; nucleotides not matched to a gene: 5. CDR1 and CDR2 from the germline V gene are SGHRS and YFSETQ. CDR3 size: 15 residues. In the original analysis: Cell counts per sample came from amplifying reference gene primers. Here immunoSEQ multiplex PCR was the method, and the copy in TCRdb shows in-frame clones only, minus some. V, J and clone size are taken as reported in that table, and D and trimming were inferred from the DNA itself. The top ten clones hold about 2% of a sample with approximately 98,000 clones, 70% to 85% of them seen once. The TCR sequence derives from a woman aged 40 to 55 with acute or convalescent COVID-19. Sequencing input: peripheral blood. The genes are TRBV5-1 and TRBJ1-3; 8 nucleotides agree with TRBD1. CDR3 nucleotides: TGCGCCAGCAGCCCTATGACAGGGGCTGGAAACACCATATATTTT. Its protein is CASSPMTGAGNTIYF.